Presented here are 29 T cell receptor beta chains from one specimen sequenced in a study of T cells after yellow fever vaccination. Each CDR3 protein gets one entry after TCRdb re-called the 5' RACE reads with MiXCR. The table includes 550,000 to 750,000 distinct CDR3 sequences, roughly 14% detected once. The sequencing used PBMCs, collected on the day of the yellow fever booster vaccination. The receptors here all came from a man aged 30-40 years who received the YFV17D yellow fever vaccine.

The J gene is TRBJ2-1, the V gene TRBV5-6; D not resolved. Trimming removed 5 bases at V and 9 bases at J, with 12 bases between. Germline lookup yields CDR1 SGHDT and CDR2 YYEEEE. CDR3 length equals 12 residues. The CDR3, as DNA: TGTGCCAGCAGACCCCCCAGGAGTGAGCAGTTCTTC. Translation gives CASRPPRSEQFF. The whole variable domain, filled in from reference TRBV5-6 and TRBJ2-1, reads DAGVTQSPTHLIKTRGQQVTLRCSPKSGHDTVSWYQQALGQGPQFIFQYYEEEERQRGNFPDRFSGHQFPNYSSELNVNALLLGDSALYLCASRPPRSEQFFGPGTRLTVL.

This clonotype was picked up a small number of times. The V gene is TRBV4-3, the J gene TRBJ2-7; 11 positions match TRBD2. This CDR3 has 17 residues. V lost 4 bases and J lost 4; bases outside the gene matches: 12. CDR1 LGHNA and CDR2 YSLEER come from the germline V gene. Here the CDR3 DNA reads TGCGCCAGCAGCCGACGGCTTAGCTTAGCGGGAGGGTACGAGCAGTACTTC. This codes for CASSRRLSLAGGYEQYF.

There are a few counts of this clonotype. V gene TRBV24-1 combines with J gene TRBJ2-5; 9 positions agree with TRBD2. V shed 9 bases, J shed 2 bases, and the junction held 6 bases outside the gene matches. CDR1 is KGHDR, CDR2 SFDVKD, per germline. The CDR3 contains 14 residues. CDR3 in DNA: TGTGCCACCGGGAGCGGGAGGAGGCAAGAGACCCAGTACTTC. This gives the protein CATGSGRRQETQYF.

This clonotype was counted between two and nine times. The genes are TRBV18 and TRBJ2-5; D is uncertain. Germline V gene lookup returns CDR1 KGHSH and CDR2 LQKENI. This CDR3 spans 17 amino acids. Trimming removed 2 bases at V and 0 bases at J, with 16 bases between. CDR3 residues: CASSPSQEVYYQETQYF. CDR3 nucleotide sequence: TGTGCCAGCTCACCATCTCAGGAAGTCTATTACCAAGAGACCCAGTACTTC.

This clonotype has more than one count but fewer than ten. This rearrangement joins TRBV6-5 to TRBJ2-2, with TRBD2 identical over 10 bases. With 2 bases clipped from V and 4 bases from J, the junction kept 13 bases outside the gene matches. Germline V gene lookup returns CDR1 MNHEY and CDR2 SVGAGI. The CDR3 covers 19 residues. In DNA, the CDR3 is TGTGCCAGCAGTTACCCTAGGACTAGCGGCCCGGGGGGCACCGGGGAGCTGTTTTTT. Protein product: CASSYPRTSGPGGTGELFF.

This clonotype was picked up a small number of times. The rearrangement uses TRBV7-9 and TRBJ2-1; 9 bases map to TRBD2. Germline V gene lookup returns CDR1 SEHNR and CDR2 FQNEAQ (reference sequence). With 4 bases clipped from V and 6 bases from J, the junction kept 4 bases outside the gene matches. This CDR3 spans 14 amino acids. The CDR3 bases are TGTGCCAGCAGCTCGGGACTAGCCATCAATGAGCAGTTCTTC. Translating it yields CASSSGLAINEQFF.

There are a few counts of this clonotype. V is TRBV12-3 or TRBV12-4 and J is TRBJ2-1; 9 nucleotides align to TRBD1. The trim removed 6 bases at V and 4 bases at J, leaving 10 bases unmatched. The CDR3 sequence is 16 residues long. In nucleotides, the CDR3 is TGTGCCAGCAGCTCCAAGCTGGGACAGGGTTACAATGAGCAGTTCTTC. Its protein product is CASSSKLGQGYNEQFF.

This clonotype was counted a few times. The chain is built from TRBV11-2 and TRBJ1-1; 7 positions match TRBD1. The CDR3 totals 13 residues. Unmatched junction bases numbered 8, after V lost 5 bases and J lost 8 bases. From germline, CDR1 is SGHAT and CDR2 FQNNGV. This CDR3 is CASSKGQQIEAFF. The CDR3 nucleotides are TGTGCCAGCAGCAAGGGACAGCAGATAGAAGCTTTCTTT. Variable domain in full (rest from reference TRBV11-2 and TRBJ1-1): EAGVAQSPRYKIIEKRQSVAFWCNPISGHATLYWYQQILGQGPKLLIQFQNNGVVDDSQLPKDRFSAERLKGVDSTLKIQPAKLEDSAVYLCASSKGQQIEAFFGQGTRLTVV.

Remarks on this clonotype: This sequence may be a read error, since a much larger clone differs from it by one base. V and J are TRBV20-1 and TRBJ2-1; D may be TRBD2 (6 bases). The CDR3 is 14 residues long. Germline-derived CDR1 and CDR2 are DFQATT and SNEGSKA (reference sequence). CDR3 bases: TGCTGTGCTAGTGGGTCGGCGGGATCCCGCGGGCAGTTCTTC. Translation gives CCASGSAGSRGQFF.

This chain connects TRBV4-3 to TRBJ2-4; D may be TRBD2 (6 bases). Per the germline V gene, CDR1 is LGHNA and CDR2 is YSLEER. Trimming removed 1 base at V and 1 base at J, with 11 bases between. This CDR3 spans 16 amino acids. CDR3: CASSQVVGGAKNIQYF. CDR3 nucleotides: TGCGCCAGCAGCCAAGTCGTCGGAGGGGCCAAAAACATTCAGTACTTC.

CDR3 sequence: CASSFPGGDSEQYF. The CDR3, as DNA: TGCGCCAGCAGCTTCCCGGGAGGCGATTCCGAGCAGTACTTC. V is TRBV5-1 and J is TRBJ2-7; 7 bases are a match to TRBD2. The CDR3 is 14 residues long. CDR1 is SGHRS and CDR2 is YFSETQ in the germline V gene. V dropped 2 bases and J dropped 6; count of bases not matched to a gene: 8.

The V gene is TRBV12-3 or TRBV12-4, the J gene TRBJ2-1; 8 positions match TRBD2. The CDR3 is made up of 13 amino acids. V shed 4 bases, J shed 4 bases, and the junction held 0 bases outside the gene matches. The CDR3 loop is CASSSSGYNEQFF. The CDR3 DNA reads TGTGCCAGCAGTTCTAGCGGGTACAATGAGCAGTTCTTC.

This clonotype was counted between two and nine times. The chain uses TRBV14 and TRBJ1-6, with D uncertain. The CDR3 is 14 amino acids. Germline assignment: CDR1 SGHDN and CDR2 FVKESK. Trimming stripped 3 bases from V and 0 bases from J, with 3 bases between. For the CDR3, the DNA is TGTGCCAGCAGCCAGGGCTCCTATAATTCACCCCTCCACTTT. This codes for CASSQGSYNSPLHF.

This clonotype was seen more than once but under ten times. The rearrangement uses TRBV24-1 and TRBJ2-6; 7 bases map to TRBD2. J lost 0 bases, V lost 3 bases, and 4 bases had no gene match. The CDR3 extends over 17 amino acids. From germline, CDR1 is KGHDR and CDR2 SFDVKD. For the CDR3, the DNA is TGTGCCACCAGTGATCCTGGGGGGGGCTCTGGGGCCAACGTCCTGACTTTC. Protein product: CATSDPGGGSGANVLTF.

This clonotype was seen more than once but under ten times. The V gene is TRBV5-5, the J gene TRBJ1-1; D is unclear. The CDR3 is made up of 13 amino acids. Germline CDR1 and CDR2: SGHKS and YYEKEE (reference sequence). V lost 1 base and J lost 4, with 8 bases in between. CDR3 in amino acids: CASSLRVATEAFF. The CDR3 DNA sequence: TGTGCCAGCAGCTTGAGGGTGGCCACTGAAGCTTTCTTT.

Only a few counts were recorded for this clonotype. This chain links TRBV7-9 with TRBJ1-1, with D unclear. The CDR3 covers 11 residues. The germline V and J ends were trimmed by 5 bases and 8 bases, with 9 bases remaining between them. Germline V lookup: CDR1 SEHNR, CDR2 FQNEAQ (reference sequence). CDR3 sequence (DNA): TGTGCCAGCAGCCCCGGACCGGAAGCTTTCTTT. Translating it yields CASSPGPEAFF.

This clonotype showed up many times. The V and J genes are TRBV28 and TRBJ2-2; D is unresolved. The V end was cut by 6 bases, the J end by 5 bases, with 10 bases between. The CDR3 consists of 13 residues. The germline CDR1 and CDR2 sequences are MDHEN and SYDVKM. The CDR3 region has the DNA TGTGCCAGCAGCTTCCGTGGGACCGGGGAGCTGTTTTTT. Protein: CASSFRGTGELFF.

This clonotype was seen a handful of times. The chain links TRBV29-1 to TRBJ2-6; TRBD1 matches at 8 bases. The CDR3 has 18 residues. J gave up 1 base and V 3 bases, and 11 bases lay outside the gene matches. Germline CDR1 and CDR2: SQVTM and ANQGSEA. The CDR3 spells CSVDVGQGPRSGANVLTF. The CDR3 DNA reads TGCAGCGTTGATGTCGGACAGGGCCCGAGGTCTGGGGCCAACGTCCTGACTTTC.

The gene calls are TRBV11-2 and TRBJ2-5; D perhaps matches TRBD2 (5 bases). Germline CDR1 and CDR2: SGHAT and FQNNGV. The CDR3 spans 16 residues. V was shortened by 0 bases and J by 4 bases, with 15 bases between the two germline ends. This chain's CDR3 is CASSLERVTRIETQYF. The CDR3 DNA reads TGTGCCAGCAGCTTAGAGCGGGTGACGAGGATAGAGACCCAGTACTTC.

This sequence joins TRBV7-2 and TRBJ1-1, with TRBD1 identical over 7 bases. The CDR3 runs 13 residues. The V gene end was trimmed by 5 bases and the J gene end by 7 bases; junction bases not matched to a gene: 7. Germline values: CDR1 SGHTA, CDR2 FQGNSA. The CDR3 loop is CASSGLRGIEAFF. The CDR3, as DNA: TGTGCCAGCAGCGGACTCAGGGGGATTGAAGCTTTCTTT.

This chain connects TRBV25-1 to TRBJ2-1, with D perhaps matching TRBD1 or TRBD2 (5 bases each). The germline V and J ends were trimmed by 6 bases and 8 bases, with 11 bases remaining between them. Germline V gives CDR1 MGHDK, CDR2 SYGVNS. The CDR3 covers 12 residues. DNA of the CDR3: TGTGCCAGCAGGGGGGATCATTATGAGCAGTTCTTC. It specifies CASRGDHYEQFF.

This clonotype was seen more than once but under ten times. The V and J genes are TRBV15 and TRBJ2-1; tentatively, D is TRBD1 (6 bases). V gave up 4 bases and J gave up 4 bases, with 14 bases separating them. CDR1 is LNHNV, CDR2 YYDKDF, per germline (reference sequence). The CDR3 covers 15 residues. The CDR3 spells CATSITQGPYNEQFF. The CDR3 DNA sequence: TGTGCCACCAGCATTACACAGGGACCGTACAATGAGCAGTTCTTC.

CDR3 sequence: CASSLVSDYDIEQYF. CDR3 in DNA: TGTGCCAGCAGCTTGGTGAGCGACTACGACATCGAGCAGTACTTC. This chain joins TRBV5-8 and TRBJ2-7, with a possible D match to TRBD2 (5 bases). CDR3 length equals 15 residues. Germline assignment: CDR1 SGHTS and CDR2 YDEGEE. Deletions cut 0 bases from V and 6 bases from J, with 16 bases between.

This clonotype was detected only a few times. CDR3 region: CATSDVIDPSFEQFF. The CDR3 coding sequence is TGTGCCACCAGCGATGTAATCGACCCGTCCTTTGAGCAGTTCTTC. V and J are TRBV15 and TRBJ2-1; no clear D. CDR1 is LNHNV, CDR2 YYDKDF, per germline (reference sequence). The CDR3 consists of 15 residues. V was cut by 5 bases and J by 9 bases, with 20 bases left in between.

In this sample, this clonotype turned up many times. The chain employs TRBV10-3 and TRBJ1-1; D not resolved. V was cut by 6 bases and J by 3 bases, with 17 bases left in between. The CDR3 consists of 15 residues. Germline loops: CDR1 ENHRY, CDR2 SYGVKD. The CDR3 sequence: CAIRGKWGNDTEAFF. Here the CDR3 DNA reads TGTGCCATCAGGGGAAAATGGGGAAACGACACTGAAGCTTTCTTT.

The genes are TRBV6-5 and TRBJ2-1, with D perhaps matching TRBD1 or TRBD2 (5 bases each). CDR1 MNHEY and CDR2 SVGAGI come from the germline V gene. V was clipped by 4 bases and J by 5 bases, with 12 bases between them. CDR3 size: 14 residues. The CDR3, as DNA: TGTGCCAGCAGTTTGTACAGGAGGAACAATGAGCAGTTCTTC. The encoded protein is CASSLYRRNNEQFF.

Of note for this clonotype: A junction end diverges from the germline sequence, so it may reflect a read error. The chain carries TRBV12-3 or TRBV12-4 and TRBJ2-1; 7 bases align to TRBD2. The CDR3 extends over 16 amino acids. The CDR3 spells CASSLAPRGVYNEQFF. In nucleotides, the CDR3 is TGTGCCAGCAGTCTAGCTCCACGGGGGGTGTACAATGAGCAGTTCTTC.

This clonotype showed up just a few times. CDR3 sequence: CASSSPTGTGGFGANVLTF. The CDR3 region has the DNA TGTGCCAGCAGCTCACCGACCGGGACAGGGGGCTTTGGGGCCAACGTCCTGACTTTC. The chain has TRBV11-2 and TRBJ2-6, with 12 bases identical to TRBD1. From germline, CDR1 is SGHAT and CDR2 FQNNGV. V was pared by 4 bases and J by 3 bases, with 10 bases of the junction left unmatched. This CDR3 is built from 19 residues.

DNA of the CDR3: TGTGCCAGCAGCCAGACAGTGTCTGCCTACGAGCAGTACTTC. This translates into CASSQTVSAYEQYF. The chain couples TRBV7-2 to TRBJ2-7, with D tentatively TRBD1 (5 bases). Germline loops: CDR1 SGHTA, CDR2 FQGNSA. This CDR3 comprises 14 residues. V lost 5 bases and J 2 bases, leaving 13 bases between the germline ends.